Sequencing of this TCR beta chain was carried out in a study of identical twins. Overall study findings and caveats: Reduced insertions were recorded for abundant cord blood beta clonotypes, with no such pattern in memory repertoires. A partial confounding effect on zero-insertion analyses could come from invariant MAIT and iNKT cells.

This clonotype has a handful of counts. The antigen is unknown. Template switching added a universal primer site; cDNA carried unique molecular identifiers. TCRdb processed the 5' RACE reads anew with MiXCR; each CDR3 protein has one entry. The profile shows 400,000 to 600,000 distinct CDR3 sequences, around 22% of them singletons. Germline CDR1 and CDR2: SGHTA and FQGTGA. The CDR3 is 15 amino acids. Trimming took 1 base from V and 3 from J; bases not matched to a gene: 6. A further study also used this sample, focusing on yellow fever vaccine responses in identical twins. From that paper: Reported findings indicate that twins' vaccine T cell responses seemed partially convergent, partially personalized.

The sequence was collected from a woman younger than 30 in good health. This sequence joins TRBV7-3 and TRBJ2-7; 7 nucleotides agree with TRBD1. The sample taken for sequencing was CD4+ T cells sorted from blood. CDR3 nucleotides: TGTGCCAGCAGCTTAATGGGGGCAGGGGGCTACGAGCAGTACTTC. Encoded protein: CASSLMGAGGYEQYF.